This T cell receptor beta chain comes out of a study of glioma-infiltrating T cells after dendritic cell vaccination. This clone was observed a single time. The length of the CDR3 is 17 residues. Trimming removed 0 bases from V and 0 bases from J; junction bases left unmatched: 6. CDR1 and CDR2 from the germline V gene are LGHNA and YSLEER. Only in-frame clones appear in the TCRdb table, and some are missing; sequencing was by immunoSEQ multiplex PCR. The sample includes approximately 100,000 clones, more than 80% of them seen just once. The V gene is TRBV4-3, the J gene TRBJ2-3; 7 bases match TRBD2. The clonotype originates from a human donor with glioblastoma. The sample was blood, taken before dendritic cell vaccination. The CDR3 region has the DNA TGCGCCAGCAGCCAAGAAGGCGGGGGATTTAGCACAGATACGCAGTATTTT. As protein: CASSQEGGGFSTDTQYF.